This is a list of T cell receptor beta chains from one sample in a study of T cell changes during pregnancy in multiple sclerosis. Repertoires were generated with immunoSEQ multiplex PCR, while TCRdb's copy carries only in-frame clones and drops some. The sample consists of 90,000 to 150,000 clones, 85% to 95% of them appearing once. The material sequenced was peripheral blood, taken before pregnancy. All receptors derive from a female donor with multiple sclerosis, enrolled in a pregnancy study. Each CDR3 is given with its conserved first and last residue. Each record gives: V gene, J gene, clone size, D gene, CDR3 protein, CDR3 DNA. D genes are given only for firm matches. Rows give clone size only sometimes, using once, few, many, or a class for an expanded clone.

TRBV2	TRBJ1-1	.	.	CASSPGGTEAFF	TGTGCCAGCAGCCCCGGTGGCACTGAAGCTTTCTTT
TRBV11-2	TRBJ1-1	.	.	CASSLGFSLTGTEAFF	TGTGCCAGCAGCTTAGGGTTCTCGCTAACAGGGACTGAAGCTTTCTTT
TRBV19	TRBJ2-7	.	.	CASSIGVGLNSYEQYF	TGTGCCAGTAGTATCGGCGTGGGACTGAATTCCTACGAGCAGTACTTC
TRBV2	TRBJ2-5	.	TRBD1	CASEGQGAGETQYF	TGTGCCAGCGAGGGACAGGGGGCCGGAGAGACCCAGTACTTC
TRBV9	TRBJ2-6	.	TRBD1	CASSLGQGATSGANVLTF	TGTGCCAGCAGCTTGGGACAGGGGGCTACATCTGGGGCCAACGTCCTGACTTTC
TRBV12-5	TRBJ1-6	.	TRBD1	CARISRGPSPLHF	TGTGCTAGGATCTCCAGGGGGCCTTCACCCCTCCACTTT
TRBV10-3	TRBJ1-1	few	.	CAIKDMNTEAFF	TGTGCCATCAAGGACATGAACACTGAAGCTTTCTTT
TRBV4-1	TRBJ2-1	.	TRBD2	CASSQVRLAVYNEQFF	TGCGCCAGCAGCCAAGTTCGGCTAGCGGTTTACAATGAGCAGTTCTTC
TRBV19	TRBJ2-7	.	TRBD2	CASSIGGTSGGPLYEQYF	TGTGCCAGTAGTATAGGGGGGACTAGCGGGGGCCCCCTCTACGAGCAGTACTTC
TRBV7-9	TRBJ1-2	few	TRBD1	CASSWEGQGLGYTF	TGTGCCAGCAGCTGGGAAGGACAGGGGCTTGGCTACACCTTC
TRBV27	TRBJ2-7	.	TRBD1	CASSFGQGASYEQYF	TGTGCCAGCAGTTTTGGGCAGGGGGCTTCCTACGAGCAGTACTTC
TRBV27	TRBJ1-2	.	.	CASEVRGGYTF	TGTGCCAGCGAAGTAAGGGGCGGCTACACCTTC
TRBV29-1	TRBJ1-1	.	.	CSVEDRAWTEAFF	TGCAGCGTTGAAGACAGGGCTTGGACTGAAGCTTTCTTT
TRBV6-1	TRBJ2-7	.	.	CASSESGRDYEQYF	TGTGCCAGCAGTGAATCGGGCAGGGACTACGAGCAGTACTTC
TRBV19	TRBJ1-3	.	.	CASSLRSGSGNTIYF	TGTGCCAGTTCCCTCAGGAGCGGCTCTGGAAACACCATATATTTT
TRBV10-3	TRBJ1-6	.	TRBD1	CAISELDPGQYNSPLHF	TGTGCCATCAGTGAGTTGGACCCGGGACAGTATAATTCACCCCTCCACTTT
TRBV29-1	TRBJ2-1	.	.	CSLGGREPPYNEQFF	TGCAGTCTCGGGGGGCGGGAGCCCCCCTACAATGAGCAGTTCTTC
TRBV29-1	TRBJ1-1	.	.	CSVVTGQNTEAFF	TGCAGCGTTGTCACAGGGCAGAACACTGAAGCTTTCTTT
TRBV10-3	TRBJ1-1	.	TRBD1	CAIRETGGDTEAFF	TGTGCCATCAGAGAGACAGGGGGGGACACTGAAGCTTTCTTT
TRBV19	TRBJ1-5	.	.	CASSISHKYSNQPQHF	TGTGCCAGTAGTATATCCCACAAATATAGCAATCAGCCCCAGCATTTT
TRBV27	TRBJ1-5	.	TRBD1	CASSPPRGPNSNQPQHF	TGTGCCAGCAGTCCACCGAGGGGGCCTAATAGCAATCAGCCCCAGCATTTT
TRBV28	TRBJ2-5	.	.	CASSSPLIQGGGETQYF	TGTGCCAGCAGTTCGCCACTAATACAGGGGGGGGGAGAGACCCAGTACTTC
TRBV6-1	TRBJ2-5	.	.	CASSEGIGLLAGLKETQYF	TGTGCCAGCAGTGAGGGGATAGGACTTCTGGCGGGCCTTAAAGAGACCCAGTACTTC
TRBV27	TRBJ1-4	.	TRBD1	CASTLGTGNEKLFF	TGTGCCAGCACCCTGGGGACAGGGAATGAAAAACTGTTTTTT
TRBV30	TRBJ2-7	.	TRBD2	CAWTPSDGGTTYEQYF	TGTGCCTGGACCCCCAGCGACGGGGGGACGACCTACGAGCAGTACTTC
TRBV18	TRBJ2-1	.	.	CASSPVSGGADPRSYNEQFF	TGTGCCAGCTCACCAGTTTCGGGGGGCGCAGACCCTAGGTCCTACAATGAGCAGTTCTTC
TRBV5-4	TRBJ1-5	.	.	CASSPSGYSNQPQHF	TGTGCCAGCAGCCCGTCGGGGTATAGCAATCAGCCCCAGCATTTT
TRBV7-3	TRBJ2-3	few	TRBD2	CASSLKGLAGGIEADTQYF	TGTGCCAGCAGCCTAAAGGGGCTAGCGGGGGGAATTGAGGCGGATACGCAGTATTTT
TRBV7-8	TRBJ2-7	.	.	CASSLLTGYSYEQYF	TGTGCCAGCAGCTTATTAACAGGGTACTCCTACGAGCAGTACTTC
TRBV4-1	TRBJ2-5	.	.	CASSQDLGGLRVTQYF	TGCGCCAGCAGCCAAGATCTAGGCGGGCTGCGCGTGACCCAGTACTTC